This T cell receptor beta chain was sequenced during a study of brain T cells in children with intractable seizures. Study-level findings and limits: Patients' HCMV serostatus was unknown; virus specificity rests on CDR3 similarity alone.

Details on this clone: Its cognate antigen is unknown.

Using immunoSEQ multiplex PCR, the repertoire was profiled, and TCRdb retains in-frame clones only, with some absent. This sample has around 340,000 clones, with 93% found just once. Time point meaning: blood from clinic visit 5 months post-surgery; TSC patient then seizure free. Only cases whose brain tissue showed the highest T cell transcript signatures were sequenced. Pre-surgery treatment included at least one anti-epileptic drug. CDR1 and CDR2 (germline): MNHEY, SVGAGI. V gave up 0 bases and J gave up 10 bases, with 15 bases separating them. CDR3 length equals 14 residues. The rearrangement links TRBV6-5 to TRBJ2-5, with a possible D match to TRBD1 (6 bases). This material consisted of peripheral blood, taken more than 4 months after surgery. The TCR comes from a boy in the first two years of life with tuberous sclerosis and intractable seizures. The CDR3 sequence: CASSYSRDTRGQYF. The CDR3 DNA follows: TGTGCCAGCAGTTACTCCCGGGACACTCGGGGCCAGTACTTC.